This entry concerns a single TCR beta chain. Its antigen remains unknown. Next came a second PCR, run for roughly 7 to 12 cycles, which used a sample-barcoded 5' primer along with a J-beta primer mix. Sequencing of every sample gave 2.5 million or more CDR3-containing paired-end reads. TCRdb re-called the 5' RACE reads through MiXCR, storing one row per CDR3 protein. The sample holds around 1.5 million distinct CDR3 sequences, approximately 63% seen once. This entry comes from a study of blood T cells in healthy people across ages. Study results and caveats: Naive T cell percentage showed a strong correlation with the diversity of TCR beta.

This TCR was sampled from a man aged 18-30 years in good health. Material: blood.

Here the CDR3 DNA reads TGTGCCAGCAGCTTAGGGGAACCCCCGAGGGGAAATTCACCCCTCCACTTT. Its protein is CASSLGEPPRGNSPLHF. The rearrangement joins TRBV7-9 to TRBJ1-6; perhaps TRBD1 as D (5 bases). Looked up from germline, CDR1 is SEHNR and CDR2 is FQNEAQ (reference sequence). There are 17 residues in the CDR3. The V end was cut by 1 base, the J end by 7 bases, with 17 bases between.